A single sample is the source of the 10 T cell receptor beta chains below, sequenced in a study of CD8+ T cells in alopecia areata. cDNA serving as the sequencing template came from extracted, reverse transcribed RNA. TCRdb keeps only in-frame clones here, not all; method: immunoSEQ multiplex PCR. The sample gives some 200,000 clones, around 60% of which show up once; about 12% is in the top ten. The treatment: oral pan-JAK inhibitor, 5-10 mg twice daily. The material sequenced was CD8+ T cells sorted from blood, taken at week 24, from a patient treated with tofacitinib. Receptors were obtained from a human donor with alopecia areata.

CDR3 DNA sequence: TGCGCCAGCAGCCAATTGGGCAGCTCCTACAATGAGCAGTTCTTC. It specifies CASSQLGSSYNEQFF. This chain links TRBV4-1 with TRBJ2-1; D is ambiguous. This CDR3 has 15 amino acids. V lost 2 bases to trimming and J lost 0 bases, with 8 bases between them. Per the germline V gene, CDR1 is MGHRA and CDR2 is YSYEKL.

The V gene is TRBV4-1, the J gene TRBJ1-1; D is ambiguous. V was clipped by 2 bases and J by 5 bases, with 18 bases between them. This CDR3 has 16 amino acids. Germline lookup yields CDR1 MGHRA and CDR2 YSYEKL. CDR3 sequence reads: CASSQPGGGVKTEAFF. The CDR3 DNA sequence: TGCGCCAGCAGCCAACCGGGAGGTGGGGTTAAGACTGAAGCTTTCTTT.

CDR3 coding DNA: TGCGCCAGCAGCTTCCTACCTGATCTCACAGATACGCAGTATTTT. Translated, it gives CASSFLPDLTDTQYF. The chain has TRBV5-1 and TRBJ2-3; D not certain. The ends were cut back, 2 bases at V and 2 bases at J, with 12 bases in the middle. Germline lookup yields CDR1 SGHRS and CDR2 YFSETQ. The CDR3 loop spans 15 amino acids.

This chain uses TRBV25-1 with TRBJ2-5; D remains ambiguous. The germline V gene has CDR1 MGHDK and CDR2 SYGVNS. The CDR3 loop spans 16 amino acids. V lost 2 bases to trimming and J lost 2 bases, with 15 bases between them. CDR3 loop: CASSELVGRTQETQYF. As DNA, the CDR3 is TGTGCCAGCAGTGAACTTGTAGGGCGAACTCAAGAGACCCAGTACTTC.

The CDR3 coding sequence is TGTGCCAGCAGCCCGGGAACGTCGAGTTCCTACGAGCAGTACTTC. It yields the protein CASSPGTSSSYEQYF. The chain carries TRBV5-6 and TRBJ2-7; D perhaps matches TRBD2 (5 bases). Germline values: CDR1 SGHDT, CDR2 YYEEEE. The CDR3 spans 15 residues. V dropped 4 bases and J dropped 1 base, with 15 bases sitting between them.

The chain links TRBV27 to TRBJ1-2; D might be TRBD1 (6 bases). The ends were cut back, 5 bases at V and 6 bases at J, with 7 bases in the middle. The CDR3 has 11 amino acids. Per the germline V gene, CDR1 is MNHEY and CDR2 is SMNVEV (reference sequence). CDR3 region: CASSPGDGYTF. The CDR3 DNA reads as TGTGCCAGCAGTCCAGGGGATGGCTACACCTTC.

The chain combines TRBV30 with TRBJ1-2; the D is unclear. The V gene lost 3 bases and the J gene lost 3 bases, with 8 bases spanning the gap. In germline, CDR1 is GTSNPN, CDR2 SVGIG (reference sequence). This CDR3 region has 12 residues. CDR3 region: CAWRVRHYGYTF. The CDR3 DNA reads TGTGCCTGGAGAGTGCGTCACTATGGCTACACCTTC.

The chain combines TRBV5-6 with TRBJ1-6; D unclear. The CDR3 spans 14 residues. Trimming took off 3 bases at V and 5 bases at J, with 9 bases between the two ends. Germline CDR1 reads SGHDT; CDR2 reads YYEEEE. CDR3 protein: CASSSIGDNSPLHF. CDR3 nucleotide sequence: TGTGCCAGCAGCTCGATTGGGGATAATTCACCCCTCCACTTT.

The rearrangement links TRBV15 to TRBJ2-1; 10 bases are shared with TRBD2. CDR3 length: 16 amino acids. The V gene's germline CDR1 is LNHNV and CDR2 YYDKDF (reference sequence). V trimming: 0 bases; J trimming: 8 bases; junction bases outside the gene matches: 7. This CDR3 reads CATSRDRTSGDDEQFF. The DNA for the CDR3 is TGTGCCACCAGCAGAGATCGTACTAGCGGGGATGATGAGCAGTTCTTC.

This chain uses TRBV2 with TRBJ2-1; D remains unclear. V was pared by 1 base and J by 3 bases, with 13 bases between. CDR3 length: 16 residues. Germline CDR1 reads SNHLY; CDR2 reads FYNNEI. The CDR3 spells CASSEGPPAYYNEQFF. The CDR3 coding sequence is TGTGCCAGCAGTGAAGGCCCCCCCGCTTACTACAATGAGCAGTTCTTC. Looking up the rest from reference TRBV2 and TRBJ2-1 gives the full variable domain: EPEVTQTPSHQVTQMGQEVILRCVPISNHLYFYWYRQILGQKVEFLVSFYNNEISEKSEIFDDQFSVERPDGSNFTLKIRSTKLEDSAMYFCASSEGPPAYYNEQFFGPGTRLTVL.